The sequence of this TCR beta chain was determined in a study of T cells in Graves' hyperthyroidism and ophthalmopathy. General observations from the study: Ophthalmopathy was distinguished from stable hyperthyroidism by 13 V-J signatures.

There are 12 residues in the CDR3. Trimming left V 4 bases short and J 7 bases short, with 11 bases between. Germline V CDR1 and CDR2: DFQATT, SNEGSKA (reference sequence). This clonotype was observed many times. As yet, its antigen is unknown. Amplification targeted TCR beta CDR3 regions from RNA transcripts. A first-round RT-PCR of the TCR CDR3 used the HTBI primer set. TCRdb re-called the multiplex PCR reads through MiXCR, storing one row per CDR3 protein. The sample yields about 98,000 distinct CDR3 sequences, roughly 39% seen once. Over 18 months, lack of ophthalmopathy progression marked Graves' hyperthyroidism as stable. Patients aged 18 to 65 had newly diagnosed hyperthyroidism that had lasted under 2 months.

Sequencing was carried out using peripheral blood or thyroid tissue (not recorded which). V and J are TRBV20-1 and TRBJ1-5; D not certain. The sequence came from a woman between 25 and 40 years old with Graves' hyperthyroidism. CDR3 amino acids: CSAIPSGQPQHF. For the CDR3, the DNA is TGCAGTGCTATCCCCAGCGGACAGCCCCAGCATTTT.